The present TCR beta chain was sequenced within a study of shared clonotypes between healthy human individuals. Background on the study: Serving as donors were a couple of women and a few men, whose ages spanned 18 to 49.

Each subset's genomic DNA was shared equally among a number of immunoSEQ plates. The protocol was immunoSEQ multiplex PCR, while the TCRdb copy is restricted to in-frame clones and leaves out a portion. Of roughly 2.2 million clones detected, approximately 93% appear once; the ten largest clones hold under 0.45%. CDR1 is LGHNA, CDR2 YNFKEQ, per germline. The CDR3 totals 16 residues. V was trimmed by 1 base and J by 7 bases, leaving 17 bases between them. The donors were adults (healthy and HIV-negative) with no recent acute infections or vaccinations. Study-level findings and limits: About 5% of naive CD4 clonotypes were shared across a handful of donors.

Turning to this clone: No antigen is known for it.

This chain joins TRBV4-2 and TRBJ2-1; D possibly corresponds to TRBD1 (5 bases). The receptor was isolated from a young man in good health. Some clones in this sample may be carry-over from other donors' samples. Sequencing input: naive CD4+ T cells from PBMCs. This sample's subset: CD45RA+ positively selected. This chain's CDR3 is CASSQVGQGPGNEQFF. Written as DNA, the CDR3 is TGTGCCAGCAGCCAAGTTGGGCAGGGCCCTGGGAATGAGCAGTTCTTC.